This passage covers 10 T cell receptor beta chains from one sample sequenced in a study of Ad26.COV2.S vaccination and SARS-CoV-2 variants. Treatment noted: 19 received Ad26.COV2.S at low or high dose, single or two shots; about 5 received placebo; per-sample allocation not given. Material that was analyzed had been drawn on day 63 after the first vaccine or placebo injection. Data came from immunoSEQ multiplex PCR; TCRdb stores just in-frame clones and leaves some out. Here the sample spans about 500,000 clones, around 89% being singletons. Sample: peripheral blood, taken in a trial of Ad26.COV2.S vaccine versus placebo. Receptors originate from a person aged 18-65 years who received the Ad26.COV2.S COVID-19 vaccine or a placebo.

Only one count was recorded for this clone. The J gene is TRBJ2-7, the V gene TRBV3-1 (or the pseudogene TRBV3-2); 8 bases line up with TRBD2. The CDR3 spans 16 residues. Germline CDR1 LGHDT, CDR2 YNNKEL (reference sequence). With V trimmed by 3 bases and J by 6 bases, 13 bases remained unmatched. The CDR3 nucleotides are TGTGCCAGCAGCCACCCGTGGGGAGCGGGAGACCTCGAGCAGTACTTC. This gives the protein CASSHPWGAGDLEQYF.

There are a few counts of this clone. V and J are TRBV28 and TRBJ1-5, with D possibly TRBD1 on 6 matching bases. V was shortened by 4 bases and J by 4 bases, with 11 bases between the two germline ends. The germline V gene has CDR1 MDHEN and CDR2 SYDVKM. CDR3 length: 14 residues. Written as DNA, the CDR3 is TGTGCCAGCAGTTCAGGGGCGGTGAATCAGCCCCAGCATTTT. It is translated as CASSSGAVNQPQHF.

V usage is TRBV7-2 and J usage is TRBJ2-7, with 11 nucleotides matching TRBD2. CDR3 length equals 15 residues. CDR1 is SGHTA and CDR2 is FQGNSA in the germline V gene. V lost 1 base, J lost 4 bases, and 3 bases stayed unmatched. The CDR3 DNA reads as TGTGCCAGCAGCTTAGTAGCGGGGGGGCTATACGAGCAGTACTTC. Residues: CASSLVAGGLYEQYF.

This clone appeared a single time. The chain couples TRBV19 to TRBJ1-6; D remains unclear. This CDR3 spans 12 amino acids. Germline V CDR1 and CDR2: LNHDA, SQIVND (reference sequence). Trimming pared 5 bases from V and 5 bases from J, leaving 4 bases between. CDR3 in amino acids: CASSRDNSPLHF. The CDR3, as DNA: TGTGCCAGTAGTCGAGATAATTCACCCCTCCACTTT.

The chain employs TRBV19 and TRBJ1-1, with D maybe TRBD1 (6 bases). Trimming left V 3 bases short and J 0 bases short, with 14 bases between. Germline V gives CDR1 LNHDA, CDR2 SQIVND (reference sequence). The CDR3 is 16 residues long. The CDR3 DNA reads TGTGCCAGTAGTATCGTCTATACAGGGATGAACACTGAAGCTTTCTTT. Protein: CASSIVYTGMNTEAFF.

The rearrangement uses TRBV11-2 and TRBJ2-1; unclear D gene. CDR1 is SGHAT and CDR2 is FQNNGV in the germline V gene. The CDR3 contains 13 residues. V gave up 0 bases and J gave up 3 bases, with 3 bases separating them. In DNA form, the CDR3 reads TGTGCCAGCAGCTTAGACGGCTACAATGAGCAGTTCTTC. It is translated as CASSLDGYNEQFF.

The genes are TRBV29-1 and TRBJ1-1; D is unresolved. CDR1 is SQVTM, CDR2 ANQGSEA, per germline. V shed 7 bases and J shed 2 bases, with 23 bases lying between them. This CDR3 has 16 residues. This CDR3 is CSAQERVDGENTEAFF. CDR3 nucleotides: TGCAGCGCCCAGGAACGAGTGGACGGGGAAAACACTGAAGCTTTCTTT.

The chain has TRBV7-2 and TRBJ2-7; 7 nucleotides line up with TRBD2. V lost 5 bases to trimming and J lost 2 bases; unmatched junction nucleotides: 18. Looked up from germline, CDR1 is SGHTA and CDR2 is FQGNSA. This CDR3 has 18 amino acids. CDR3 coding DNA: TGTGCCAGCAGCCGCCGGCAGTCCTCGGGGGGAAGAACCTACGAGCAGTACTTC. Residues: CASSRRQSSGGRTYEQYF.

V gene TRBV6-6 combines with J gene TRBJ2-7; 11 nucleotides agree with TRBD1. The CDR3 extends over 14 amino acids. V was pared by 11 bases and J by 3 bases, with 9 bases of the junction left unmatched. Per the germline V gene, CDR1 is MNHNY and CDR2 is SVGAGI (reference sequence). The CDR3 nucleotides read TGTGCCGGACGTCGGGGACAGGGGGACTACGAGCAGTACTTC. This translates into CAGRRGQGDYEQYF.

This CDR3 is CASSTGTAYGYTF. CDR3 nucleotide sequence: TGCGCCAGCAGCACCGGGACGGCCTATGGCTACACCTTC. The chain is built from TRBV5-1 and TRBJ1-2; the D gene is possibly TRBD1 (5 bases). The germline CDR1 and CDR2 sequences are SGHRS and YFSETQ. Trimming removed 4 bases at V and 4 bases at J, with 11 bases between. This CDR3 spans 13 amino acids.